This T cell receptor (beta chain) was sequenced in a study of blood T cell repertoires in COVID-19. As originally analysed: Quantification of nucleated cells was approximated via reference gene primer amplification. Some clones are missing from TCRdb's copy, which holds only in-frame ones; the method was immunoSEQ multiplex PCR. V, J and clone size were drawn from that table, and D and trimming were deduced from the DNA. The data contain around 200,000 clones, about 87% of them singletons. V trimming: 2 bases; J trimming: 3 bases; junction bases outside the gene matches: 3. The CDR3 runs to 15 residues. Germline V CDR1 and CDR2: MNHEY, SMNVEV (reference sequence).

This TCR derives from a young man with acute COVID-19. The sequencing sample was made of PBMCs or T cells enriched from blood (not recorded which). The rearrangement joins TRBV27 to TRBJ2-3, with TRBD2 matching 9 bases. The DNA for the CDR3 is TGTGCCAGCAGTTTAGGACTAGCGTGGACAGATACGCAGTATTTT. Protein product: CASSLGLAWTDTQYF.